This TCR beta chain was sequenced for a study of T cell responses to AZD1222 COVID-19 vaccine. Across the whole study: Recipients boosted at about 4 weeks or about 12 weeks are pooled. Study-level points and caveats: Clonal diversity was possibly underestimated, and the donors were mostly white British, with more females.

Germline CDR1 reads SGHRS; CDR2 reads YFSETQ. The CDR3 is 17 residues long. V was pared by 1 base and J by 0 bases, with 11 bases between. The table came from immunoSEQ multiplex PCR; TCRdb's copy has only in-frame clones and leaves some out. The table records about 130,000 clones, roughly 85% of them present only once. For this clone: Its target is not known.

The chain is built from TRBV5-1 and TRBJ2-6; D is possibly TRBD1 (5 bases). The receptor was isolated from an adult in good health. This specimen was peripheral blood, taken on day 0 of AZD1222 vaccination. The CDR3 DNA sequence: TGCGCCAGCAGCTTGACAGGACAAGCCTCTGGGGCCAACGTCCTGACTTTC. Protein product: CASSLTGQASGANVLTF.